The clone carrying this T cell receptor (beta chain) was observed many times. The antigen is not known. This record comes from a study of T cells in Graves' hyperthyroidism and ophthalmopathy. Study-wide results and limits: Ophthalmopathy was told apart from stable hyperthyroidism by a 13 V-J model.

The length of the CDR3 is 14 residues. Germline CDR1 and CDR2: SGHRS and YFSETQ. V was cut by 2 bases and J by 5 bases, with 14 bases left in between. Using RNA transcripts as the source, TCR beta CDR3 regions were amplified. TCR CDR3 regions were first amplified by RT-PCR with HTBI primers. TCRdb fed the multiplex PCR reads into MiXCR, producing one record per CDR3 protein. The table includes 500,000 to 600,000 distinct CDR3 sequences, about 45% detected once. V and J are TRBV5-1 and TRBJ2-7, with D perhaps assigned TRBD1 or TRBD2 (5 bases each). This TCR came from a young woman with Graves' hyperthyroidism. The specimen sequenced was peripheral blood or thyroid tissue (not recorded which). CDR3 loop: CASSFEGHGDEQYF. In DNA, the CDR3 is TGCGCCAGCAGCTTCGAGGGGCACGGTGACGAGCAGTACTTC.